This T cell receptor (beta chain) came from a study of blood T cell repertoires in COVID-19. This clone was seen more than once but under ten times. Original processing methods: Quantification of nucleated cells was approximated via reference gene primer amplification. TCRdb's copy holds only in-frame clones and misses some; the assay was immunoSEQ multiplex PCR. The DNA was the basis for D and trimming; V, J and clone size are from that table. The top ten clones hold less than 4% of a sample with 250,000 to 300,000 clones, more than 85% of them seen once. The CDR3 runs 15 residues. Germline CDR1 reads SGHRS; CDR2 reads YFSETQ. Trimming stripped 2 bases from V and 2 bases from J, with 12 bases between.

Specimen: peripheral blood. The source is a man aged 18-30 years with active or convalescent COVID-19. This sequence joins TRBV5-1 and TRBJ2-3, with D possibly matching TRBD2 (6 bases). The CDR3 region is CASSFIAAYTDTQYF. CDR3 DNA sequence: TGCGCCAGCAGCTTCATAGCGGCATACACAGATACGCAGTATTTT.